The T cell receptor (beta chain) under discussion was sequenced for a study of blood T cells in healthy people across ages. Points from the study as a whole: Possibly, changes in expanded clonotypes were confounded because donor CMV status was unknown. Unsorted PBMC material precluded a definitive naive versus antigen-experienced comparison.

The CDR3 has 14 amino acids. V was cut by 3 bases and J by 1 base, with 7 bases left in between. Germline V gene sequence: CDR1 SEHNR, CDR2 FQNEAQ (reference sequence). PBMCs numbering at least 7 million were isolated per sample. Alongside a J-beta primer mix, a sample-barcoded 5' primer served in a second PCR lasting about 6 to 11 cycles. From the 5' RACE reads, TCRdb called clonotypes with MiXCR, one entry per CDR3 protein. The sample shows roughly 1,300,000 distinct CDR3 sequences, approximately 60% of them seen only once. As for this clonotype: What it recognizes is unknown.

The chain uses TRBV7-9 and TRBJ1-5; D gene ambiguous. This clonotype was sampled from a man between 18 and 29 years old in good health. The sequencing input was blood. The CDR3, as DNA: TGTGCCAGCAGCTTGGGAGAGAGCAATCAGCCCCAGCATTTT. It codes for CASSLGESNQPQHF.